This paragraph reports one TCR beta chain. This CDR3 comprises 13 residues. Trimming cost V 5 bases and J 6 bases, with 11 bases left between them. Germline V gene lookup returns CDR1 LGHDT and CDR2 YNNKEL (reference sequence). The sample is drawn from a study of blood T cell repertoires in COVID-19. Whole-study context: Specimens from acute and convalescent COVID-19 originated in the United States, Italy and Spain. T cells, B-cell-depleted T cells, or PBMCs supplied cDNA or gDNA.

In the study's own analysis: Researchers report that nucleated cell counts were estimated from reference gene primer amplification. Using immunoSEQ multiplex PCR, the repertoire was profiled, and TCRdb retains in-frame clones only, with some absent. The V and J calls and clone size are taken from that table; D and trimming were inferred from the DNA. The data show around 200,000 clones, 70% to 90% seen once. The specimen was peripheral blood. The chain carries TRBV3-1 (or the pseudogene TRBV3-2) and TRBJ2-1, with a tentative D call TRBD2 (5 bases). The receptor's source is a man aged 45-65 years with acute or convalescent COVID-19. The CDR3 DNA reads TGTGCCAGCAGCAGGGCTAGCTTCAATGAGCAGTTCTTC. Its translation: CASSRASFNEQFF.